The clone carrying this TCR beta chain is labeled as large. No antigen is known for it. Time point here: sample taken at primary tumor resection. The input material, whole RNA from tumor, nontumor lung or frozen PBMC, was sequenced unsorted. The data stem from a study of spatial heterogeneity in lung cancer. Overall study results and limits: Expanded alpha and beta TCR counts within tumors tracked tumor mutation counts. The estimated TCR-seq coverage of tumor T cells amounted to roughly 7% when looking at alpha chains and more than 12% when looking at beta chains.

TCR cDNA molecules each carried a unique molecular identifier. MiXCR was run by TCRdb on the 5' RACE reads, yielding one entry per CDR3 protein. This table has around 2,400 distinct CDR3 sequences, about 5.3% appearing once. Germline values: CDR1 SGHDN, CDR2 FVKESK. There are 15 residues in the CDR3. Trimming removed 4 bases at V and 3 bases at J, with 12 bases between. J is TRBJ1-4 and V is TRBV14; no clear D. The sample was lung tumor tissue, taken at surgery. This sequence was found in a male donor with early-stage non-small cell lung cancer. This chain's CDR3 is CASSRNAGANEKLFF. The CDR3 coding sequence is TGTGCCAGCAGCCGAAACGCAGGAGCTAATGAAAAACTGTTTTTT.